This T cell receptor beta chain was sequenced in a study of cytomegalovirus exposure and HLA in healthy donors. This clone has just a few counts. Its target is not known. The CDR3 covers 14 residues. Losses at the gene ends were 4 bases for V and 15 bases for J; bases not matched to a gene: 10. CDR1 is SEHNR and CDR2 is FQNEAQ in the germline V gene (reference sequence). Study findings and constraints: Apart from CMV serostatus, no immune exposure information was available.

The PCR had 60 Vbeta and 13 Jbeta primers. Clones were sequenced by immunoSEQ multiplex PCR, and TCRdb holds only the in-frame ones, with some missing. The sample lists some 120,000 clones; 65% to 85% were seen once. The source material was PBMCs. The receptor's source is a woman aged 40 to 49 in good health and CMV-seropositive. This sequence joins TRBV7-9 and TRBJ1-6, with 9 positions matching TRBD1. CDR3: CASSSLSDRGVLHF. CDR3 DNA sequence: TGTGCCAGCAGCTCCCTTTCGGACAGGGGAGTCCTCCACTTT.